This T cell receptor beta chain was retrieved from a study of CD8+ T cells in alopecia areata. Study information: Each of the treated patients was given oral tofacitinib, 5 to 10 mg twice daily, for moderate-to-severe alopecia areata. Overall study results and limits: More clonal than normal scalp was lesional scalp, particularly alopecia totalis/universalis. Shared TCR sequences were less clear between patients than in mice, possibly partly from HLA diversity.

The CDR3 sequence is 13 residues long. CDR1 is GTSNPN and CDR2 is SVGIG in the germline V gene (reference sequence). Trimming took off 2 bases at V and 3 bases at J, with 5 bases between the two ends. A FACSAria was used to sort CD4+ and CD8+ T cells. These cells came from PBMCs. As for this clone: Its specificity is unknown.

cDNA serving as the sequencing template came from extracted, reverse transcribed RNA. The method was immunoSEQ multiplex PCR; TCRdb's version includes in-frame clones alone and lacks a portion of them. Of about 140,000 clones listed, about 51% are singletons. The TCR was taken from a human donor with alopecia areata. V usage is TRBV30 and J usage is TRBJ2-6; no clear D. Sequenced here: CD4+ T cells sorted from blood, sampled at week 0. This CDR3 is CAWSSGGANVLTF. In DNA form, the CDR3 reads TGTGCCTGGAGTTCCGGTGGGGCCAACGTCCTGACTTTC.